The TCR beta chain under discussion was sequenced for a study of T cells after yellow fever vaccination. The table lists this clonotype with many counts. Its antigen is currently unknown. This CDR3 spans 14 amino acids. V gave up 4 bases and J gave up 0 bases; unmatched junction bases: 0. Germline CDR1 SGHRS, CDR2 YFSETQ. TCRdb used MiXCR to reprocess the 5' RACE reads, holding one entry per CDR3 protein. The sample consists of roughly 120,000 distinct CDR3 sequences, around 7.7% of them appearing once. General observations from the study: The booster saw the reappearance of most primary-vaccination clones (more than 95% CD4, about 90% CD8). A limited proportion of clonotypes was detected within both the CD4 and CD8 compartments.

The material was CD4+ T cells sorted from PBMCs, obtained about 10 days after the first yellow fever vaccination. The receptor comes from a man aged 18 to 35 who received the YFV17D yellow fever vaccine. The genes are TRBV5-1 and TRBJ1-4, with 7 bases fitting TRBD1. The CDR3 region is CASSGTATNEKLFF. In DNA, the CDR3 is TGCGCCAGCAGCGGGACAGCAACTAATGAAAAACTGTTTTTT.